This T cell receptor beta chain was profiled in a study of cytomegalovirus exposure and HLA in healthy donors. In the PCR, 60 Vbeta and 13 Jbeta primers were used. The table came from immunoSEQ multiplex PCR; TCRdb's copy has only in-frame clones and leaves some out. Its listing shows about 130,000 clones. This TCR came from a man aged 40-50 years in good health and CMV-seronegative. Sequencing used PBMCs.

The CDR3 spells CASSVGQGVTDTQYF. CDR3 sequence (DNA): TGTGCCAGCAGCGTGGGACAGGGGGTCACAGATACGCAGTATTTT. The genes are TRBV7-9 and TRBJ2-3, with TRBD1 identical over 11 bases. V shed 5 bases and J 2 bases; nucleotides not matched to a gene: 3. The CDR3 covers 15 residues. CDR1 and CDR2 (germline): SEHNR, FQNEAQ (reference sequence).